Listed below are T cell receptor beta chains from one sample, sequenced in a study of somatic mutations in cytotoxic T cells in rheumatoid arthritis. Generated by immunoSEQ multiplex PCR, the TCRdb table keeps only in-frame clones and is missing some. The sample lists about 14,000 clones; 60% to 85% were seen once. Specimen: CD8+ T cells sorted from blood. The receptors come from an adult with rheumatoid arthritis. Both conserved end residues are part of each CDR3. Each record gives: J gene, D gene, clone size, V gene, CDR3 protein, CDR3 DNA. D genes are given only for firm matches. The listing skips clone size in some rows; elsewhere it reads once, few, many or a size class.

J gene: TRBJ2-3
D gene: .
clone size: .
V gene: TRBV10-1
CDR3 protein: CASNNKYSTDTQYF
CDR3 DNA: TGCGCCAGCAATAATAAATACAGCACAGATACGCAGTATTTT

J gene: TRBJ2-1
D gene: .
clone size: .
V gene: TRBV9
CDR3 protein: CASSVAFARGSYNEQFF
CDR3 DNA: TGTGCCAGCAGCGTAGCCTTCGCCCGCGGCTCCTACAATGAGCAGTTCTTC

J gene: TRBJ2-5
D gene: .
clone size: .
V gene: TRBV7-9
CDR3 protein: CASSSIQGTAETQYF
CDR3 DNA: TGTGCCAGCAGCTCAATACAGGGTACGGCAGAGACCCAGTACTTC

J gene: TRBJ2-5
D gene: TRBD2
clone size: .
V gene: TRBV5-1
CDR3 protein: CASGLAASGAIGETQYF
CDR3 DNA: TGCGCCAGCGGCTTGGCCGCTAGCGGGGCAATAGGGGAGACCCAGTACTTC

J gene: TRBJ2-7
D gene: .
clone size: .
V gene: TRBV19
CDR3 protein: CASSTTGRRGEQYF
CDR3 DNA: TGTGCCAGTAGTACCACAGGGCGGAGAGGCGAGCAGTACTTC

J gene: TRBJ2-3
D gene: .
clone size: .
V gene: TRBV2
CDR3 protein: CASTSPAGETDTQYF
CDR3 DNA: TGTGCCAGCACCTCCCCAGCGGGTGAAACAGATACGCAGTATTTT

J gene: TRBJ1-5
D gene: .
clone size: .
V gene: TRBV28
CDR3 protein: CASRPQIYSNQPQHF
CDR3 DNA: TGTGCCAGCAGACCTCAGATCTATAGCAATCAGCCCCAGCATTTT

J gene: TRBJ2-3
D gene: TRBD2
clone size: .
V gene: TRBV5-1
CDR3 protein: CASSSGLAGGSDTQYF
CDR3 DNA: TGCGCCAGCAGCTCGGGACTAGCGGGGGGGTCAGATACGCAGTATTTT

J gene: TRBJ1-2
D gene: .
clone size: once
V gene: TRBV11-2
CDR3 protein: CASSGPLSNNYGYTF
CDR3 DNA: TGTGCCAGCAGTGGCCCGTTATCAAATAACTATGGCTACACCTTC

J gene: TRBJ1-6
D gene: .
clone size: .
V gene: TRBV4-1
CDR3 protein: CASSQDGGLTPLHF
CDR3 DNA: TGCGCCAGCAGCCAAGATGGGGGCTTGACACCCCTCCACTTT

J gene: TRBJ1-1
D gene: .
clone size: .
V gene: TRBV5-6
CDR3 protein: CASSLQGPEAFF
CDR3 DNA: TGTGCCAGCAGCTTACAGGGCCCTGAAGCTTTCTTT

J gene: TRBJ2-7
D gene: .
clone size: .
V gene: TRBV19
CDR3 protein: CASSTPFRYEQYF
CDR3 DNA: TGTGCCAGTAGTACCCCATTCCGATACGAGCAGTACTTC

J gene: TRBJ1-4
D gene: .
clone size: .
V gene: TRBV13
CDR3 protein: CASSKTGTANEKLFF
CDR3 DNA: TGTGCCAGCAGCAAAACGGGGACGGCGAATGAAAAACTGTTTTTT

J gene: TRBJ2-7
D gene: .
clone size: once
V gene: TRBV19
CDR3 protein: CASSRDMSPQNKQYF
CDR3 DNA: TGTGCCAGTAGTAGGGACATGTCCCCACAAAACAAGCAGTACTTC

J gene: TRBJ2-3
D gene: TRBD1
clone size: once
V gene: TRBV4-1
CDR3 protein: CASSYPGQYSTDTQYF
CDR3 DNA: TGCGCCAGCAGCTATCCGGGACAGTATAGCACAGATACGCAGTATTTT